The 29 T cell receptor beta chains below were found in one sample sequenced in a study of cytomegalovirus exposure and HLA in healthy donors (dated by TCRdb to 2016 to 2017). Library preparation employed the immunoSEQ multiplex PCR assay. A mixture of 60 forward primers for TCR Vbeta segments and 13 reverse primers for TCR Jbeta segments was used in the multiplex PCR. This is the immuneACCESS table as TCRdb keeps it, with only in-frame sequences that have V and J called. A part of the clones is gone; compared with another copy, unresolved V genes explain less than half, and the rest is unexplained. The table for this sample lists roughly 78,000 clones; 55% to 75% of them were counted only once. The leading ten clones occupy approximately 5.7% of the sample. The sequenced sample consisted of PBMCs. These receptors originate from a man aged 25-40 years in good health and CMV-seropositive.

The chain links TRBV10-3 to TRBJ2-7; tentatively, D is TRBD2 (5 bases). The CDR3 extends over 14 amino acids. The ends were cut back, 0 bases at V and 5 bases at J, with 11 bases in the middle. Germline CDR1 ENHRY, CDR2 SYGVKD. CDR3 sequence reads: CAISESVARNEQYF. In DNA form, the CDR3 reads TGTGCCATCAGTGAGTCAGTAGCGAGAAACGAGCAGTACTTC.

This chain joins TRBV27 and TRBJ2-1; D remains unclear. The V and J ends lost 2 bases and 9 bases respectively, with 14 bases between them. Germline CDR1 is MNHEY and CDR2 is SMNVEV (reference sequence). The CDR3 runs 14 residues. In DNA form, the CDR3 reads TGTGCCAGCAGTTTAGCCGCCGCCCTCGGTGAGCAGTTCTTC. This translates into CASSLAAALGEQFF.

On this clone itself: The junction does not match germline at one end; this may be a read error. The rearrangement links TRBV29-1 to TRBJ1-1, with 8 bases that match TRBD1. The CDR3 covers 13 residues. Per germline, CDR1 SQVTM and CDR2 ANQGSEA. The CDR3 DNA is TGCAGCGCTGAACGACAGGGGATCCCTGAAGCTTTCTTT. Amino acids: CSAERQGIPEAFF.

The chain has TRBV5-4 and TRBJ1-2; 8 bases align to TRBD1. This CDR3 has 14 residues. The germline CDR1 and CDR2 sequences are SGHNT and YYREEE (reference sequence). The J segment lost 3 bases and the V segment lost 3 bases, leaving 4 bases of the junction unmatched. DNA for the CDR3: TGTGCCAGCAGCTCAGGACAGGGTTACTATGGCTACACCTTC. It is translated as CASSSGQGYYGYTF.

This rearrangement joins TRBV10-3 to TRBJ1-6; D unresolved. The CDR3 covers 15 residues. Trimming took off 6 bases at V and 8 bases at J, with 17 bases between the two ends. Germline V CDR1 and CDR2: ENHRY, SYGVKD. This CDR3 reads CAISLDSEVDSPLHF. The CDR3 DNA reads as TGTGCCATCAGCCTCGATAGCGAGGTGGATTCACCCCTCCACTTT.

This chain links TRBV12-5 with TRBJ1-3, with D hard to call. This CDR3 has 14 amino acids. The V end was cut by 3 bases, the J end by 5 bases, with 11 bases between. CDR1 is LGHNT, CDR2 FRNRAP, per germline. CDR3: CASGFGDTRNTIYF. The CDR3 coding sequence is TGTGCTAGTGGTTTCGGCGACACAAGAAACACCATATATTTT.

J is TRBJ2-1 and V is TRBV27; a weak D match, TRBD1 (5 bases). V was trimmed by 4 bases and J by 0 bases, leaving 16 bases between them. Germline V gives CDR1 MNHEY, CDR2 SMNVEV (reference sequence). The CDR3 runs to 17 residues. The CDR3 nucleotides are TGTGCCAGCAGTTCGTGGACAACCCGCTTCTCCTACAATGAGCAGTTCTTC. This encodes CASSSWTTRFSYNEQFF.

The chain links TRBV5-6 to TRBJ1-4; no definite D call. Germline-derived CDR1 and CDR2 are SGHDT and YYEEEE. The ends were cut back, 2 bases at V and 8 bases at J, with 16 bases in the middle. The CDR3 contains 15 residues. For the CDR3, the DNA is TGTGCCAGCAGCTTAACTGGTCGGAGTAGAGAAAAACTGTTTTTT. Residues: CASSLTGRSREKLFF.

This clone occurred a few times. The rearrangement uses TRBV7-9 and TRBJ1-5, with D possibly being TRBD1 (6 bases). The CDR3 covers 13 residues. Trimming cost V 5 bases and J 6 bases, with 11 bases left between them. The germline V gene has CDR1 SEHNR and CDR2 FQNEAQ (reference sequence). The CDR3 DNA reads as TGTGCCAGCAGCGGGGGGGCGGGTCAGCCCCAGCATTTT. It codes for CASSGGAGQPQHF.

V and J are TRBV9 and TRBJ2-3; D is possibly TRBD1 (5 bases). The V gene's germline CDR1 is SGDLS and CDR2 YYNGEE. Between the trimmed V and J ends, which lost 0 bases and 0 bases, there was a span of 8 bases. The CDR3 is 15 residues long. For the CDR3, the DNA is TGTGCCAGCAGCGTAGGACAGCCTAGCACAGATACGCAGTATTTT. Translation: CASSVGQPSTDTQYF.

The chain has TRBV28 and TRBJ2-1, with 10 bases lining up with TRBD2. The V gene end was trimmed by 4 bases and the J gene end by 1 base; junction bases not matched to a gene: 10. Germline CDR1 is MDHEN and CDR2 is SYDVKM. This CDR3 is 18 amino acids long. The CDR3 region is CASSSPYLAGVSYNEQFF. The CDR3 coding sequence is TGTGCCAGCAGTTCCCCGTATCTAGCGGGGGTATCCTACAATGAGCAGTTCTTC.

The chain is built from TRBV9 and TRBJ2-3, with D uncertain. V dropped 1 base and J dropped 3 bases, with 3 bases sitting between them. The germline gives CDR1 SGDLS, CDR2 YYNGEE. This CDR3 region has 12 residues. This CDR3 reads CASSVRTDTQYF. The DNA of the CDR3 is TGTGCCAGCAGCGTACGGACAGATACGCAGTATTTT.

This clone is a singleton in its sample. The V call is TRBV9, the J call TRBJ1-3, with TRBD1 as a possible D gene (6 bases). The germline CDR1 and CDR2 sequences are SGDLS and YYNGEE. Trimming stripped 3 bases from V and 4 bases from J, with 11 bases between. The CDR3 contains 14 residues. CDR3 region: CASSADTGGNTIYF. In DNA, the CDR3 is TGTGCCAGCAGCGCGGATACAGGGGGAAACACCATATATTTT.

The gene calls are TRBV19 and TRBJ1-4; D gene uncertain. Per germline, CDR1 LNHDA and CDR2 SQIVND (reference sequence). The length of the CDR3 is 15 residues. With 2 bases removed from V and 6 bases from J, the gap between germline ends came to 13 bases. The CDR3 loop reads CASSIFGEDYEKLFF. The DNA for the CDR3 is TGTGCCAGTAGTATATTCGGAGAGGATTATGAAAAACTGTTTTTT.

As regards this clone: The conserved closing phenylalanine or tryptophan is absent in this CDR3, likely reflecting a read error. The chain is built from TRBV5-4 and TRBJ1-2; 8 bases line up with TRBD1. Trimming removed 4 bases from V and 2 bases from J; junction bases left unmatched: 7. The CDR3 loop spans 15 amino acids. The germline V gene encodes CDR1 SGHNT and CDR2 YYREEE (reference sequence). CDR3 coding DNA: TGTGCCAGCAGCACCTTGACAGGGGCCAACTATGGCTACACCCTC. It encodes CASSTLTGANYGYTL.

In this sample, this clone turned up a few times. The chain recombines TRBV27 with TRBJ1-1; TRBD1 matches 7 bases. CDR1 is MNHEY and CDR2 is SMNVEV in the germline V gene (reference sequence). The length of the CDR3 is 16 residues. V was pared by 3 bases and J by 0 bases, with 7 bases of the junction left unmatched. CDR3 in DNA: TGTGCCAGCAGTTTGGGAGACAGGGAACTGAACACTGAAGCTTTCTTT. It is translated as CASSLGDRELNTEAFF.

This clone was seen just once. V usage is TRBV29-1 and J usage is TRBJ2-7; TRBD2 might be the D (6 bases). CDR1 and CDR2 (germline): SQVTM, ANQGSEA. The CDR3 covers 13 residues. The V end lost 5 bases, the J end lost 1 base, and 12 bases lay between the germline ends. CDR3 bases: TGCAGCGTTCTTAGCGGAATGTCCTACGAGCAGTACTTC. Encoded protein: CSVLSGMSYEQYF.

The chain uses TRBV9 and TRBJ2-2, with 9 bases fitting TRBD2. The CDR3 contains 17 residues. V lost 0 bases, J lost 3 bases, and 6 bases stayed unmatched. In germline, CDR1 is SGDLS, CDR2 YYNGEE. This CDR3 is CASSVARAGGHTGELFF. DNA of the CDR3: TGTGCCAGCAGCGTAGCCAGGGCGGGGGGGCACACCGGGGAGCTGTTTTTT.

The V and J genes are TRBV5-3 and TRBJ2-3; no firm D call. TRBV5-3 is reported as an ORF; its role is uncertain. V was trimmed by 6 bases and J by 6 bases, leaving 11 bases between them. This CDR3 contains 12 residues. CDR3 amino acids: CARTRGGDTQYF. Written as DNA, the CDR3 is TGTGCCAGAACCCGAGGTGGTGATACGCAGTATTTT.

The rearrangement joins TRBV5-1 to TRBJ1-3; possibly TRBD1 for D (5 bases). Germline V gene data show CDR1 as SGHRS and CDR2 as YFSETQ. The germline V and J ends were trimmed by 0 bases and 0 bases, with 7 bases remaining between them. The CDR3 spans 15 residues. The CDR3 region is CASSLEQGSGNTIYF. DNA of the CDR3: TGCGCCAGCAGCTTGGAGCAGGGCTCTGGAAACACCATATATTTT.

By frequency in the sample, this clone is medium-sized. The V call is TRBV7-8, the J call TRBJ2-7; TRBD2 matches 12 bases. The germline V gene encodes CDR1 SGHVS and CDR2 FQNEAQ. The V and J ends lost 5 bases and 4 bases, in that order; junction bases with no gene match: 9. The CDR3 length is 16 residues. CDR3 sequence reads: CASSALAGGWGYEQYF. In DNA, the CDR3 is TGTGCCAGCAGCGCACTAGCGGGAGGATGGGGATACGAGCAGTACTTC.

The CDR3 DNA follows: TGTGCCAGCAGCTTAGCTGACAGACTCTTTTCACCCCTCCACTTT. It is translated as CASSLADRLFSPLHF. The chain joins TRBV7-9 to TRBJ1-6, with D possibly matching TRBD1 (5 bases). Germline lookup yields CDR1 SEHNR and CDR2 FQNEAQ (reference sequence). Trimming cost V 0 bases and J 9 bases, with 12 bases left between them. The CDR3 consists of 15 residues.

This chain joins TRBV28 and TRBJ2-3, with D possibly being TRBD1 (5 bases). This CDR3 region has 14 residues. Trimming pared 7 bases from V and 2 bases from J, leaving 13 bases between. The germline gives CDR1 MDHEN, CDR2 SYDVKM. DNA for the CDR3: TGTGCCAGCACACAGGAACAGTTCACAGATACGCAGTATTTT. Translating gives CASTQEQFTDTQYF. Complete variable domain (other parts from reference TRBV28 and TRBJ2-3): DVKVTQSSRYLVKRTGEKVFLECVQDMDHENMFWYRQDPGLGLRLIYFSYDVKMKEKGDIPEGYSVSREKKERFSLILESASTNQTSMYLCASTQEQFTDTQYFGPGTRLTVL.

This clone was detected only a few times. The gene calls are TRBV28 and TRBJ2-7; D gene unclear. Germline V CDR1 and CDR2: MDHEN, SYDVKM. The V end lost 5 bases, the J end lost 7 bases, and 9 bases lay between the germline ends. This CDR3 has 11 amino acids. The CDR3 coding sequence is TGTGCCAGCAGTCCTGCGTGGGAGCAGTACTTC. Amino acids: CASSPAWEQYF.

The V and J genes are TRBV5-1 and TRBJ2-3; D gene uncertain. CDR1 and CDR2 (germline): SGHRS, YFSETQ. The CDR3 totals 15 residues. V lost 0 bases and J lost 0, with 8 bases in between. The CDR3 region is CASSLGAYSTDTQYF. The CDR3, as DNA: TGCGCCAGCAGCTTGGGGGCCTATAGCACAGATACGCAGTATTTT.

This chain uses TRBV18 with TRBJ1-6, with D unresolved. Trimming stripped 10 bases from V and 15 bases from J, with 19 bases between. The CDR3 length is 12 residues. Looked up from germline, CDR1 is KGHSH and CDR2 is LQKENI. The CDR3: CATAGESQLLHF. CDR3 coding DNA: TGTGCCACCGCCGGGGAGTCCCAGCTCCTCCACTTT.

The chain couples TRBV11-2 to TRBJ2-3; 7 positions agree with TRBD2. The germline V gene encodes CDR1 SGHAT and CDR2 FQNNGV. The CDR3 is 16 residues long. V shed 5 bases, J shed 0 bases, and the junction held 8 bases outside the gene matches. The CDR3 spells CASSRHGGTSTDTQYF. The DNA for the CDR3 is TGTGCCAGCAGCCGACACGGGGGGACTAGCACAGATACGCAGTATTTT. Complete variable domain (other parts from reference TRBV11-2 and TRBJ2-3): EAGVAQSPRYKIIEKRQSVAFWCNPISGHATLYWYQQILGQGPKLLIQFQNNGVVDDSQLPKDRFSAERLKGVDSTLKIQPAKLEDSAVYLCASSRHGGTSTDTQYFGPGTRLTVL.

The chain links TRBV2 to TRBJ1-4; D perhaps matches TRBD1 (6 bases). CDR3 size: 12 residues. CDR1 is SNHLY, CDR2 FYNNEI, per germline. Trimming took off 8 bases at V and 7 bases at J, with 11 bases between the two ends. CDR3 bases: TGTGCCAGCGGGACAACCATTGAAAAACTGTTTTTT. This translates into CASGTTIEKLFF.

This clone turned up a few times. This sequence joins TRBV11-2 and TRBJ2-2, with D possibly TRBD2 on 7 matching bases. This CDR3 contains 19 residues. From germline, CDR1 is SGHAT and CDR2 FQNNGV. V lost 5 bases and J 3 bases, leaving 25 bases between the germline ends. The DNA for the CDR3 is TGTGCCAGCAGCGGACAAGGGGGGGTCCCCAGGCGTCACACCGGGGAGCTGTTTTTT. As protein: CASSGQGGVPRRHTGELFF. The full variable domain, rest sourced from reference TRBV11-2 and TRBJ2-2, is EAGVAQSPRYKIIEKRQSVAFWCNPISGHATLYWYQQILGQGPKLLIQFQNNGVVDDSQLPKDRFSAERLKGVDSTLKIQPAKLEDSAVYLCASSGQGGVPRRHTGELFFGEGSRLTVL.